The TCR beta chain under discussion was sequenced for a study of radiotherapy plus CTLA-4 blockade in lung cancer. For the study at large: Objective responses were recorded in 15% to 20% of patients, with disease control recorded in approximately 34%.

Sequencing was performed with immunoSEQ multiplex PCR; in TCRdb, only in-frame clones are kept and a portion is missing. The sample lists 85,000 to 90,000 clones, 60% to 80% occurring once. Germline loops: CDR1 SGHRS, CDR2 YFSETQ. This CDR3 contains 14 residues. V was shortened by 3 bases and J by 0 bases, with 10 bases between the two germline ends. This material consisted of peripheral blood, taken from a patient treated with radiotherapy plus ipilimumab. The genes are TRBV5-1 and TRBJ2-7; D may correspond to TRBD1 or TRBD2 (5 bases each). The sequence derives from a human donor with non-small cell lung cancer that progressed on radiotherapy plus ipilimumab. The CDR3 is CASSWGRDSYEQYF. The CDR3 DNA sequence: TGCGCCAGCAGCTGGGGACGGGACTCCTACGAGCAGTACTTC.